This T cell receptor (beta chain) was sequenced during a study of chemoradiotherapy in HPV16-positive cancers. Remarks on this clone: Its antigen is currently unknown.

General study results and limits: HPV-specific T cells were functionally defined from only a couple of HPV16-positive patients.

Libraries were prepared by immunoSEQ multiplex PCR; TCRdb keeps only in-frame clonotypes and omits some of them. Of around 19,000 clones listed, more than 90% are singletons. Germline-derived CDR1 and CDR2 are SGHRS and YFSETQ. This CDR3 has 16 residues. Trimming took 0 bases from V and 0 from J; bases not matched to a gene: 5. This clonotype originated in a human donor with HPV-associated anogenital cancer. This sequence joins TRBV5-1 and TRBJ1-2; 7 bases are a match to TRBD1. The sequencing used blood, collected from a patient who underwent chemoradiotherapy. CDR3 sequence: CASSLGQGFSNYGYTF. CDR3 DNA: TGCGCCAGCAGCTTGGGACAGGGATTTTCTAACTATGGCTACACCTTC.